The entry that follows covers one TCR beta chain sequence. Antigen specificity is unknown. The CDR3 is made up of 14 amino acids. Germline V CDR1 and CDR2: KGHSH, LQKENI. The record originates from a study of T cells expressing NK-cell markers. On the study more broadly: Investigators obtained TCR beta repertoires from sorted CD3+CD56+NKG2C+, CD3+CD56+NKG2C- and CD3+CD56-NKG2C+ T cells. There were seven HCMV-seropositive donors and one seronegative donor among the eight sequenced. Study results and caveats: In a group of several donors, dominant NKG2C+ clonotypes represented roughly 1.0-7.0% of CD8+ T cells. No clear determination of HCMV specificity was made for expanded NKG2C+ T cell clones.

TCRdb reanalyzed the 5' RACE reads and collapses them to one entry per CDR3 protein, without DNA. This sample's table reports roughly 180,000 distinct CDR3 sequences. This clonotype was obtained from a woman aged 18 to 69 in good health. V and J are TRBV18 and TRBJ1-1; the D call of TRBD1 rests on TCRdb alone, since no DNA is present to check it. The sample taken for sequencing was blood T cells: a sorted CD56 or NKG2C T cell subset, CD4+ or CD8+ T cells, or bulk PBMC T cells (not recorded which). The CDR3 protein is CASSPLGVNTEAFF. Full variable domain (missing parts from reference TRBV18 and TRBJ1-1): NAGVMQNPRHLVRRRGQEARLRCSPMKGHSHVYWYRQLPEEGLKFMVYLQKENIIDESGMPKERFSAEFPKEGPSILRIQQVVRGDSAAYFCASSPLGVNTEAFFGQGTRLTVV.